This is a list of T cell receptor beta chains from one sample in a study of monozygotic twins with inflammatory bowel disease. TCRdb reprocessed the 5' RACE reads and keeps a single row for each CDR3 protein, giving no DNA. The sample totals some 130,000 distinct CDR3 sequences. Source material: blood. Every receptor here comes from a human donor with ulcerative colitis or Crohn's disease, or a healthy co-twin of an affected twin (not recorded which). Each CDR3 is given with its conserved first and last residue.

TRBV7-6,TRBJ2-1,CASSLDHANSEQFF
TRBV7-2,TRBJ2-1,CASSGGGGGGNEQFF
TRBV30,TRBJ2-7,CAWEGGGQPTYEQYF
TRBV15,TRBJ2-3,CATSRDLATRTDTQYF
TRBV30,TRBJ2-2,CAWSRAAYTGELFF
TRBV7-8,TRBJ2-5,CASSLMATQETQYF
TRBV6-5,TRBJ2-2,CASSYLGQGAASNTGELFF
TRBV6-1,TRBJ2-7,CASSELSQSYEQYF
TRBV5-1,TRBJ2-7,CASRPNRRRNYEQYF
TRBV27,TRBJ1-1,CASNIAGVDTEAFF
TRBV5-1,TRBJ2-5,CASSVGGYQETQYF
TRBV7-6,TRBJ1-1,CASSLRRGMEAFF
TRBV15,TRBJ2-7,CATSRDPWEQGEQYF
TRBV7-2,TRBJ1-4,CASSPGPWRGKLFF
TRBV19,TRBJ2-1,CASSTWGTVNEQFF
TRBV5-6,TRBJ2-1,CASSLRLADLRYRNEQFF
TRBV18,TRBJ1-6,CASSETGLQISPLHF
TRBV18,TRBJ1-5,CASSPPAETGNQPQHF
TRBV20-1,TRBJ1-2,CSARYGERAYGYTF
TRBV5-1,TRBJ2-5,CASSLAGEFAQETQYF
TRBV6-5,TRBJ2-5,CASSYRDPGEETQYF
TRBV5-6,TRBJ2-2,CASSLGVDLNGELFF
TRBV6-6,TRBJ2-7,CASKQRGSSYEQYF
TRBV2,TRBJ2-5,CASSDNRGGTQYF
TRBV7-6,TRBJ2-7,CASSPQSGGTYEQYF
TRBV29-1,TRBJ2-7,CSAASGTGAKEQYF